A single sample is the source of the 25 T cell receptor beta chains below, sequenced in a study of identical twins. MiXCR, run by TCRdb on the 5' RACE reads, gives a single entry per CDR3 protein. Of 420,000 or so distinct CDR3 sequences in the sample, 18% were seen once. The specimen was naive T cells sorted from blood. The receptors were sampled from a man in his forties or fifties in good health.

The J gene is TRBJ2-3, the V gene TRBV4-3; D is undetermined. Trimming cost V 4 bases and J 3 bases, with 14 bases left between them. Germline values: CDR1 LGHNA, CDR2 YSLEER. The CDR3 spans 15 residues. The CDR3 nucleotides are TGCGCCAGCAGCCCCACCCTAGGTCTGACAGATACGCAGTATTTT. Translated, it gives CASSPTLGLTDTQYF.

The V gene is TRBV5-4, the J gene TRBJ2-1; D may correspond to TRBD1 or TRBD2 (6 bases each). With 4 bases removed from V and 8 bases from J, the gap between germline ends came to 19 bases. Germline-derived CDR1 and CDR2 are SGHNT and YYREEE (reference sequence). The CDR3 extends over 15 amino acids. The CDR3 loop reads CASSPRGRGGDEQFF. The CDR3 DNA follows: TGTGCCAGCAGCCCGCGGGGCAGGGGTGGCGATGAGCAGTTCTTC.

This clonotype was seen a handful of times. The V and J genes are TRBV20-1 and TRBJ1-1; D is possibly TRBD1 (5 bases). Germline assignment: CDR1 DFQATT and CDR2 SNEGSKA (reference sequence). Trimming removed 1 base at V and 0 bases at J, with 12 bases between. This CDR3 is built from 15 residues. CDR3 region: CSARVQGQVNTEAFF. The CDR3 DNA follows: TGCAGTGCTAGAGTCCAGGGCCAGGTGAACACTGAAGCTTTCTTT.

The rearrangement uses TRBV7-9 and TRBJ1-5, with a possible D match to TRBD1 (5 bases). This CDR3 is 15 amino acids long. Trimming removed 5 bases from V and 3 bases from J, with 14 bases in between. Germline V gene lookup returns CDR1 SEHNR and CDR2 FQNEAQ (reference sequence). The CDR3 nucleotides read TGTGCCAGCAGCACAGGTCCAGGGACCAATCAGCCCCAGCATTTT. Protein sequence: CASSTGPGTNQPQHF.

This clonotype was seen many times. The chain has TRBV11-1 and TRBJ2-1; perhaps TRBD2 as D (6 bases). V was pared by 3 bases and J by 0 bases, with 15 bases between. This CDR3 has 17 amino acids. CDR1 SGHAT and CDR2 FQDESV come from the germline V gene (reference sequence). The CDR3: CASSFSPGTASYNEQFF. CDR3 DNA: TGTGCCAGCAGCTTCTCCCCCGGGACTGCCTCCTACAATGAGCAGTTCTTC.

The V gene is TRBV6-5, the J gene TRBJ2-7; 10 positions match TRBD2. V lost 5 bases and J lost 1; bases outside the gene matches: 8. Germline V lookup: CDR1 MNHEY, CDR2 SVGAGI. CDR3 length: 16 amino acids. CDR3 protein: CASSTSGVSPSYEQYF. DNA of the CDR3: TGTGCCAGCAGTACTAGCGGGGTCTCCCCATCCTACGAGCAGTACTTC.

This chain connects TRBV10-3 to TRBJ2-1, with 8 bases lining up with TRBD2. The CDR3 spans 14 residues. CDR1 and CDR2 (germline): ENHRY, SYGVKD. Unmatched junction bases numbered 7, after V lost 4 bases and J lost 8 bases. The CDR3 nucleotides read TGTGCCATCAGTGGGACTAGCTACACGGATGAGCAGTTCTTC. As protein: CAISGTSYTDEQFF.

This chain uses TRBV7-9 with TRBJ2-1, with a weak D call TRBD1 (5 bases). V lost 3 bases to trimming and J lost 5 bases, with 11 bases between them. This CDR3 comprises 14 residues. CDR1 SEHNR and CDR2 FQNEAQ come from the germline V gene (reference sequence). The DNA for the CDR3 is TGTGCCAGCAGCTTTGCAGGGTACAACAATGAGCAGTTCTTC. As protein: CASSFAGYNNEQFF. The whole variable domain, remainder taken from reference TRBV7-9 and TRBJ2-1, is DTGVSQNPRHKITKRGQNVTFRCDPISEHNRLYWYRQTLGQGPEFLTYFQNEAQLEKSRLLSDRFSAERPKGSFSTLEIQRTEQGDSAMYLCASSFAGYNNEQFFGPGTRLTVL.

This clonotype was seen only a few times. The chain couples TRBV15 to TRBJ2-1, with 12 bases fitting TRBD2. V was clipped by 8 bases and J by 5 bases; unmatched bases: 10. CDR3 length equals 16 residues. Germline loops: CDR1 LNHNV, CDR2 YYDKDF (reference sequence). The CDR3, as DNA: TGTGCCACCGGAGACGCGACTAGCGGGAGAGACAATGAGCAGTTCTTC. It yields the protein CATGDATSGRDNEQFF. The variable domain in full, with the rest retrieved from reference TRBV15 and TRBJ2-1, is DAMVIQNPRYQVTQFGKPVTLSCSQTLNHNVMYWYQQKSSQAPKLLFHYYDKDFNNEADTPDNFQSRRPNTSFCFLDIRSPGLGDTAMYLCATGDATSGRDNEQFFGPGTRLTVL.

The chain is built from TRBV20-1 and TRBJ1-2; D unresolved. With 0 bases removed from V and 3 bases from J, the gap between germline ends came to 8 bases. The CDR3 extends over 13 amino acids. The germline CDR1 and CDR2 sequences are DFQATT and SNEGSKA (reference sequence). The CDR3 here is CSARDPEYYGYTF. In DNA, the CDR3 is TGCAGTGCTAGAGATCCGGAATACTATGGCTACACCTTC.

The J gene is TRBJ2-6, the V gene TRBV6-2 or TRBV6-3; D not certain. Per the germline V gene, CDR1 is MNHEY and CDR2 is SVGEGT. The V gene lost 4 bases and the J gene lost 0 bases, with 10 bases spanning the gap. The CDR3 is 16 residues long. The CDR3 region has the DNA TGTGCCAGCAGTTCACCTGTGGGCTCTGGGGCCAACGTCCTGACTTTC. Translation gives CASSSPVGSGANVLTF.

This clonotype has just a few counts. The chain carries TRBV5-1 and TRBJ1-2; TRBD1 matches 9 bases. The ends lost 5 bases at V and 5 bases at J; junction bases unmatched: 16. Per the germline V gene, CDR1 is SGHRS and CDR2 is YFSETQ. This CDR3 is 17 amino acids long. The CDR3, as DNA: TGCGCCAGCAGACCTCCGGGACAGGGTTCCGTGCGGTATGGCTACACCTTC. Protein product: CASRPPGQGSVRYGYTF.

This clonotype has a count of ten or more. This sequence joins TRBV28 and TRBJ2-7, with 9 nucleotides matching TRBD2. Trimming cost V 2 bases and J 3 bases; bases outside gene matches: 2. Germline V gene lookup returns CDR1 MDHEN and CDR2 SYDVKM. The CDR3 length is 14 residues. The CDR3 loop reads CASSLGLAIYEQYF. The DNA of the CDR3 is TGTGCCAGCAGTTTAGGACTAGCGATCTACGAGCAGTACTTC.

The CDR3 protein is CATSRRSPGVGEQYF. DNA of the CDR3: TGTGCCACCAGCAGGCGATCCCCGGGAGTGGGAGAGCAGTACTTC. This chain joins TRBV15 and TRBJ2-7, with D perhaps matching TRBD2 (6 bases). Per the germline V gene, CDR1 is LNHNV and CDR2 is YYDKDF (reference sequence). V was cut by 3 bases and J by 7 bases, with 19 bases left in between. The CDR3 runs to 15 residues.

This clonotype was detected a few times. The CDR3 DNA follows: TGTGCCAGCAGCTCCGGACGGACGGGCGAGCAGTACTTC. It yields the protein CASSSGRTGEQYF. The chain uses TRBV5-6 and TRBJ2-7; D unclear. Germline V lookup: CDR1 SGHDT, CDR2 YYEEEE. V shed 3 bases and J shed 6 bases, with 13 bases lying between them. The CDR3 totals 13 residues.

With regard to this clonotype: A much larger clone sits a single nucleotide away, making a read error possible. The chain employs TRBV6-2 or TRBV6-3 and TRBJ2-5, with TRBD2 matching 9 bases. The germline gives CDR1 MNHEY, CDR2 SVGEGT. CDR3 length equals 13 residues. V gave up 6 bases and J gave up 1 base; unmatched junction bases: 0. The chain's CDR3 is CASRGLAQETQYF. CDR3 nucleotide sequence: TGTGCCAGCAGGGGACTAGCCCAAGAGACCCAGTACTTC.

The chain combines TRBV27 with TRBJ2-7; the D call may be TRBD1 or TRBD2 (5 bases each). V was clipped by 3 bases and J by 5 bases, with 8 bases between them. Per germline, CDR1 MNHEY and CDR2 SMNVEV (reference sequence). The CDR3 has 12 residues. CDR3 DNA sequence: TGTGCCAGCAGTTTCCTGGGACACGAGCAGTACTTC. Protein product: CASSFLGHEQYF.

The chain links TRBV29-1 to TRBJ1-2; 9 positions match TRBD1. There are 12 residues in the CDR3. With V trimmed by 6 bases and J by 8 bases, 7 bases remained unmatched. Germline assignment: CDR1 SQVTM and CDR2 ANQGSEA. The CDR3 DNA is TGCAGCGTCGAACAGGGGGCGGAAGGCTACACCTTC. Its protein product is CSVEQGAEGYTF.

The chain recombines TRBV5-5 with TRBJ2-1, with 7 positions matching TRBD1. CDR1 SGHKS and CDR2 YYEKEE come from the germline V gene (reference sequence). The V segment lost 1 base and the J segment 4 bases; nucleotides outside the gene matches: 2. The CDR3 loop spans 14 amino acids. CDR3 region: CASSLLQGYNEQFF. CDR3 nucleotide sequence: TGTGCCAGCAGCTTGTTACAGGGGTACAATGAGCAGTTCTTC.

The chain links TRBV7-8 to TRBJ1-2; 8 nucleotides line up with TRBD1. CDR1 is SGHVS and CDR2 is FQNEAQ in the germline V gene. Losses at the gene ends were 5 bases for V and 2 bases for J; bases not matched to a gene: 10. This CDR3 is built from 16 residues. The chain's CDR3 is CASSGGWTGSNYGYTF. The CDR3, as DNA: TGTGCCAGCAGCGGGGGTTGGACAGGGAGCAACTATGGCTACACCTTC.

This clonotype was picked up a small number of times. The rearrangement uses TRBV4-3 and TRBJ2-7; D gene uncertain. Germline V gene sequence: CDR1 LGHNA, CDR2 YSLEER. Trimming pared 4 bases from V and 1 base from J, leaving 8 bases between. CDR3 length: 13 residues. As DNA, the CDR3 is TGCGCCAGCAGCCGGAGTCCTTCCTACGAGCAGTACTTC. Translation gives CASSRSPSYEQYF.

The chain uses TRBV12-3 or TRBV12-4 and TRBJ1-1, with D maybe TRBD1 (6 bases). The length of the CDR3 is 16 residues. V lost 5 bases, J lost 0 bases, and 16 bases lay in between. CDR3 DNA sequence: TGTGCCAGCAGTCCCTACAGGGTTCGGATGAACACTGAAGCTTTCTTT. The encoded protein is CASSPYRVRMNTEAFF.

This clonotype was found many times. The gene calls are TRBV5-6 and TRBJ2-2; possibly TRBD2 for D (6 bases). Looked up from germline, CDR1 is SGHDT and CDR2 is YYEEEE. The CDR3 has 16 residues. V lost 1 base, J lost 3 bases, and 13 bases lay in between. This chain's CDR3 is CASSLTPEGYTGELFF. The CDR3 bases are TGTGCCAGCAGCTTGACGCCGGAGGGATACACCGGGGAGCTGTTTTTT.

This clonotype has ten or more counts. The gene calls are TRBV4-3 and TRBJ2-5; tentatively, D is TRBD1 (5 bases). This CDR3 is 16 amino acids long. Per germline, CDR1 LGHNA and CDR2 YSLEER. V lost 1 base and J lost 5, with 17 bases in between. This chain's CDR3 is CASSQGQGRTGETQYF. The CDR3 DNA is TGCGCCAGCAGCCAAGGCCAGGGCAGGACCGGGGAGACCCAGTACTTC.

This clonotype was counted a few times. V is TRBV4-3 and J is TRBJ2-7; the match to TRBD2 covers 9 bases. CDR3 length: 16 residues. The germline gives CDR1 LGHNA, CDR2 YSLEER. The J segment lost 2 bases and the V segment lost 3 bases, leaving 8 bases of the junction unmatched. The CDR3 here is CASSQAVAGDTYEQYF. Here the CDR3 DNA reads TGCGCCAGCAGCCAGGCGGTAGCGGGAGATACCTACGAGCAGTACTTC.